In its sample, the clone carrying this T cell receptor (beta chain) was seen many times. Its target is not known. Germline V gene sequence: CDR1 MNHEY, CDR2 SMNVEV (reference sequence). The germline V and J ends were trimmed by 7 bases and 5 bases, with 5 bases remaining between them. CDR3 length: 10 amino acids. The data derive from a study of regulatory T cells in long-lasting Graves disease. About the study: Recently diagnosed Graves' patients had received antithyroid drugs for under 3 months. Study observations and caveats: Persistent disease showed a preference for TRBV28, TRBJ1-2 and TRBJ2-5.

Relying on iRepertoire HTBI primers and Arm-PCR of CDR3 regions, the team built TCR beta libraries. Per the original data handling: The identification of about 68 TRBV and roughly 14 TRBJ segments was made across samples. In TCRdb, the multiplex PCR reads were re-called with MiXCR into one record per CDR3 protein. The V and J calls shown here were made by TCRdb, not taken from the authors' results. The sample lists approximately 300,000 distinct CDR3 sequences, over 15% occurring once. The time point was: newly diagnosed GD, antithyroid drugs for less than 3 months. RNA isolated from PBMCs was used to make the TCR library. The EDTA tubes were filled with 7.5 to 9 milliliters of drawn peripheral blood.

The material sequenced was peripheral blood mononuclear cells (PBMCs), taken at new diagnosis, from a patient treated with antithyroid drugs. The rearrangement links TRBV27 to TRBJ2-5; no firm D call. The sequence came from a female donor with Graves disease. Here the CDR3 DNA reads TGTGCCAGCAAACAGGAGACCCAGTACTTC. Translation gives CASKQETQYF.